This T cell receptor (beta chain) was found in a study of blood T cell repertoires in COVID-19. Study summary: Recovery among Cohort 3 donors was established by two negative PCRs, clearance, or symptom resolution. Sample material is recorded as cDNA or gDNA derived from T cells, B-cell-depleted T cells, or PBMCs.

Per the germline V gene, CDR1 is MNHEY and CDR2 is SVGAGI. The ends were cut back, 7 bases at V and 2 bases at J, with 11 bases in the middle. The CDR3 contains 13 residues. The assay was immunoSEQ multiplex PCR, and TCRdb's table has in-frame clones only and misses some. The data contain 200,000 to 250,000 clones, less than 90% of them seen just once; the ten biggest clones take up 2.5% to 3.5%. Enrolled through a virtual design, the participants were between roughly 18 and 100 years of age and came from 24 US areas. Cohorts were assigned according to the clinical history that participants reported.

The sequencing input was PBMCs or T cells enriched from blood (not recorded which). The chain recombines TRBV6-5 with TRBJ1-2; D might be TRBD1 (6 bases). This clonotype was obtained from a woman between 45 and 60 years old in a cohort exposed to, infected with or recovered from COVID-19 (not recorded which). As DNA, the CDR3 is TGTGCCAGCATGAGGCAGGGGAACTATGGCTACACCTTC. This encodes CASMRQGNYGYTF.